These 26 T cell receptor beta chains originate from one sample sequenced in a study of blood T cell repertoires in COVID-19. Here immunoSEQ multiplex PCR was the method, and the copy in TCRdb shows in-frame clones only, minus some. This table holds 130,000 to 150,000 clones, around 77% found once. Sequencing used peripheral blood. The receptors shown here come from a man aged 45-65 years with active or convalescent COVID-19.

This sequence joins TRBV20-1 and TRBJ2-1; D unresolved. Looked up from germline, CDR1 is DFQATT and CDR2 is SNEGSKA (reference sequence). V was trimmed by 3 bases and J by 0 bases, leaving 15 bases between them. This CDR3 comprises 16 residues. In nucleotides, the CDR3 is TGCAGTGCTAGTATCGGCGGCGGAAGCTCCTACAATGAGCAGTTCTTC. Its translation: CSASIGGGSSYNEQFF.

The V call is TRBV6-5, the J call TRBJ2-5, with D maybe TRBD1 (6 bases). Between the trimmed V and J ends, which lost 6 bases and 5 bases, there was a span of 19 bases. Per germline, CDR1 MNHEY and CDR2 SVGAGI. The CDR3 runs 15 residues. The CDR3 spells CASRRQVARAETQYF. Written as DNA, the CDR3 is TGTGCCAGCAGGCGACAGGTGGCCCGGGCCGAGACCCAGTACTTC.

The chain is built from TRBV5-5 and TRBJ2-7; 7 positions match TRBD1. Germline V gene data show CDR1 as SGHKS and CDR2 as YYEKEE (reference sequence). The junction had 5 bases not matched to a gene; V was cut back by 2 bases and J by 0 bases. The CDR3 length is 15 residues. CDR3 region: CASSFGTAFSYEQYF. The CDR3 coding sequence is TGTGCCAGCAGCTTCGGGACAGCCTTCTCCTACGAGCAGTACTTC.

J is TRBJ1-6 and V is TRBV28; the D gene is possibly TRBD1 (5 bases). V dropped 5 bases and J dropped 16 bases, with 12 bases sitting between them. The CDR3 has 11 amino acids. The V gene's germline CDR1 is MDHEN and CDR2 SYDVKM. The CDR3 DNA reads as TGTGCCAGCAGTGCCCAGGGTGTGCTCCACTTT. Translating it yields CASSAQGVLHF.

In this sample, this clone turned up once. The chain combines TRBV12-3 or TRBV12-4 with TRBJ2-5; a weak D match, TRBD2 (5 bases). There are 13 residues in the CDR3. The V gene lost 1 base and the J gene lost 4 bases, with 7 bases spanning the gap. In nucleotides, the CDR3 is TGTGCCAGCAGTTTAGGAGGGCTAGAGACCCAGTACTTC. Translated, it gives CASSLGGLETQYF.

J is TRBJ1-5 and V is TRBV19; D not certain. The V end was cut by 6 bases, the J end by 2 bases, with 17 bases between. CDR1 is LNHDA and CDR2 is SQIVND in the germline V gene (reference sequence). This CDR3 is built from 16 residues. CDR3 residues: CASRGTGIRGNQPQHF. Here the CDR3 DNA reads TGTGCCAGTAGGGGCACGGGGATTAGGGGCAATCAGCCCCAGCATTTT.

CDR3 amino acids: CASTPGGAPTEAFF. CDR3 coding DNA: TGTGCCAGCACCCCGGGGGGGGCGCCTACTGAAGCTTTCTTT. J is TRBJ1-1 and V is TRBV9; possible D gene TRBD1, 6 bases. CDR3 length: 14 amino acids. V was trimmed by 6 bases and J by 5 bases, leaving 17 bases between them. CDR1 is SGDLS, CDR2 YYNGEE, per germline.

This chain joins TRBV5-1 and TRBJ2-1; 9 bases fit TRBD2. With V trimmed by 0 bases and J by 0 bases, 7 bases remained unmatched. Looked up from germline, CDR1 is SGHRS and CDR2 is YFSETQ. The CDR3 runs to 18 residues. DNA of the CDR3: TGCGCCAGCAGCTTGGCCCCTAGCGGGATAAGCTCCTACAATGAGCAGTTCTTC. This sequence encodes CASSLAPSGISSYNEQFF.

This clone came up once. V and J are TRBV30 and TRBJ1-2; D possibly corresponds to TRBD1 (5 bases). CDR3 length: 16 amino acids. Trimming took 1 base from V and 2 from J, leaving 17 bases between them. Germline V lookup: CDR1 GTSNPN, CDR2 SVGIG (reference sequence). Here the CDR3 reads CAWSDVRGVGNYGYTF. DNA of the CDR3: TGTGCCTGGAGTGACGTAAGGGGTGTTGGGAACTATGGCTACACCTTC.

This chain uses TRBV28 with TRBJ2-7; D might be TRBD1 (5 bases). Germline CDR1 and CDR2: MDHEN and SYDVKM. The ends were cut back, 6 bases at V and 6 bases at J, with 21 bases in the middle. The CDR3 has 15 residues. CDR3 in DNA: TGTGCCAGCAGCCTCAGCGACAGAGGTCCGGTCGAGCAGTACTTC. Its translation: CASSLSDRGPVEQYF.

CDR3 DNA: TGTGCCAGCAGCTTACGAGCCGGGACAGCAAGCAATAACTATGGCTACACCTTC. It translates to CASSLRAGTASNNYGYTF. V is TRBV7-2 and J is TRBJ1-2; 7 bases are a match to TRBD1. CDR3 length: 18 amino acids. The junction had 13 bases not matched to a gene; V was cut back by 2 bases and J by 1 base. Germline V gives CDR1 SGHTA, CDR2 FQGNSA.

This rearrangement joins TRBV15 to TRBJ1-4; perhaps TRBD1 as D (6 bases). The CDR3 is 14 amino acids. Germline CDR1 and CDR2: LNHNV and YYDKDF (reference sequence). The V end lost 3 bases, the J end lost 7 bases, and 12 bases lay between the germline ends. CDR3 nucleotides: TGTGCCACCAGCAGGGGGGGGCGGGGTGAAAAACTGTTTTTT. As protein: CATSRGGRGEKLFF. Full variable domain (remainder filled in from reference TRBV15 and TRBJ1-4): DAMVIQNPRYQVTQFGKPVTLSCSQTLNHNVMYWYQQKSSQAPKLLFHYYDKDFNNEADTPDNFQSRRPNTSFCFLDIRSPGLGDTAMYLCATSRGGRGEKLFFGSGTQLSVL.

V is TRBV9 and J is TRBJ2-1; TRBD1 matches at 8 bases. The germline V gene has CDR1 SGDLS and CDR2 YYNGEE. The CDR3 consists of 16 residues. Trimming removed 3 bases from V and 0 bases from J; junction bases left unmatched: 5. CDR3: CASSGRTGSSYNEQFF. The CDR3, as DNA: TGTGCCAGCAGCGGCAGGACAGGGAGCTCCTACAATGAGCAGTTCTTC.

The chain uses TRBV20-1 and TRBJ1-2; weak D call: TRBD1 (5 bases). Germline-derived CDR1 and CDR2 are DFQATT and SNEGSKA (reference sequence). V lost 3 bases, J lost 5 bases, and 7 bases lay in between. CDR3 size: 11 residues. In nucleotides, the CDR3 is TGCAGTGCTAGTTCAGGGTATGGCTACACCTTC. It encodes CSASSGYGYTF.

The chain couples TRBV27 to TRBJ2-3, with TRBD2 identical over 12 bases. With 3 bases clipped from V and 3 bases from J, the junction kept 4 bases outside the gene matches. CDR1 is MNHEY, CDR2 SMNVEV, per germline (reference sequence). This CDR3 has 16 amino acids. CDR3 in amino acids: CASSFPGTSGTDTQYF. The CDR3 DNA is TGTGCCAGCAGTTTTCCCGGGACTAGCGGGACAGATACGCAGTATTTT.

This clone has a handful of counts. V and J are TRBV7-2 and TRBJ1-1; 7 bases map to TRBD1. Trimming removed 5 bases from V and 6 bases from J; junction bases left unmatched: 15. Germline V gives CDR1 SGHTA, CDR2 FQGNSA. There are 16 residues in the CDR3. The CDR3 protein is CASSPTWTGYAAEAFF. The CDR3 bases are TGTGCCAGCAGCCCCACGTGGACAGGCTACGCGGCTGAAGCTTTCTTT.

This rearrangement joins TRBV28 to TRBJ2-3; 8 nucleotides line up with TRBD2. Trimming cost V 3 bases and J 1 base; bases outside gene matches: 3. Per germline, CDR1 MDHEN and CDR2 SYDVKM. The CDR3 length is 15 residues. For the CDR3, the DNA is TGTGCCAGCAGTTTCCCAGCGGGAGGCACAGATACGCAGTATTTT. It codes for CASSFPAGGTDTQYF.

This clone was found many times. The chain employs TRBV7-9 and TRBJ2-7, with TRBD2 identical over 10 bases. The ends lost 4 bases at V and 4 bases at J; junction bases unmatched: 7. This CDR3 comprises 15 residues. The germline V gene encodes CDR1 SEHNR and CDR2 FQNEAQ (reference sequence). The CDR3, as DNA: TGTGCCAGCAGCTCCTCTAGCGGGAGAGGGTACGAGCAGTACTTC. Protein product: CASSSSSGRGYEQYF.

The chain joins TRBV5-1 to TRBJ2-3, with D possibly matching TRBD2 (6 bases). The germline V gene has CDR1 SGHRS and CDR2 YFSETQ. The CDR3 extends over 16 amino acids. V dropped 0 bases and J dropped 2 bases, with 13 bases sitting between them. CDR3 DNA: TGCGCCAGCAGCTTGGGATCTAGCGCCTCCACAGATACGCAGTATTTT. This encodes CASSLGSSASTDTQYF.

This sequence joins TRBV19 and TRBJ1-1, with D possibly matching TRBD1 (5 bases). Germline lookup yields CDR1 LNHDA and CDR2 SQIVND (reference sequence). The length of the CDR3 is 14 residues. With 7 bases removed from V and 5 bases from J, the gap between germline ends came to 17 bases. DNA of the CDR3: TGTGCCAGTACCCCGACTAGGGGAGGTACTGAAGCTTTCTTT. Its translation is CASTPTRGGTEAFF.

This chain links TRBV10-1 with TRBJ1-2; D may be TRBD1 (6 bases). The CDR3 runs to 14 residues. The germline V and J ends were trimmed by 7 bases and 5 bases, with 17 bases remaining between them. The germline CDR1 and CDR2 sequences are WNHNN and SYGVQD (reference sequence). The DNA for the CDR3 is TGCGCCAGCACACACGGGACACACGAATATGGCTACACCTTC. Translating gives CASTHGTHEYGYTF.

This chain connects TRBV21-1 to TRBJ2-5; the DNA was not used to check the table's D call, TRBD1. TRBV21-1 is classified as a pseudogene. This CDR3 contains 17 residues. The CDR3 sequence: CASSRPVRDRGPGTQYF. The CDR3 coding sequence is TGTGCCAGCAGCCGCCCTGTCCGGGACAGGGGGCCAGGGACCCAGTACTTC.

The V and J genes are TRBV15 and TRBJ2-2; perhaps TRBD2 as D (5 bases). Germline V gene lookup returns CDR1 LNHNV and CDR2 YYDKDF (reference sequence). The V gene lost 1 base and the J gene lost 3 bases, with 9 bases spanning the gap. This CDR3 comprises 15 residues. CDR3: CATSRGGGDTGELFF. As DNA, the CDR3 is TGTGCCACCAGCAGAGGCGGAGGAGACACCGGGGAGCTGTTTTTT.

The V gene is TRBV7-3, the J gene TRBJ2-6, with 7 bases fitting TRBD1. The CDR3 loop spans 15 amino acids. The junction had 2 bases not matched to a gene; V was cut back by 4 bases and J by 2 bases. CDR1 is SGHTA, CDR2 FQGTGA, per germline. The CDR3 region is CASSSDRAGANVLTF. The CDR3 nucleotides are TGTGCCAGCAGCTCAGACAGGGCTGGGGCCAACGTCCTGACTTTC. Complete variable domain (other parts from reference TRBV7-3 and TRBJ2-6): GAGVSQTPSNKVTEKGKYVELRCDPISGHTALYWYRQSLGQGPEFLIYFQGTGAADDSGLPNDRFFAVRPEGSVSTLKIQRTERGDSAVYLCASSSDRAGANVLTFGAGSRLTVL.

The chain joins TRBV18 to TRBJ1-1, with 7 positions matching TRBD1. V shed 3 bases and J 4 bases; nucleotides not matched to a gene: 11. The CDR3 extends over 16 amino acids. CDR1 is KGHSH and CDR2 is LQKENI in the germline V gene. CDR3 protein: CASSPPDRARSTEAFF. The CDR3 DNA follows: TGTGCCAGCTCACCTCCAGACAGGGCAAGATCCACTGAAGCTTTCTTT.

V is TRBV5-4 and J is TRBJ2-7; TRBD1 aligns across 7 bases. The V gene end was trimmed by 0 bases and the J gene end by 7 bases; junction bases not matched to a gene: 4. The germline CDR1 and CDR2 sequences are SGHNT and YYREEE (reference sequence). CDR3 length equals 13 residues. This chain's CDR3 is CASSLEVDREQYF. The CDR3 DNA is TGTGCCAGCAGCTTGGAGGTGGACAGGGAGCAGTACTTC. Combining the CDR3 with reference TRBV5-4 and TRBJ2-7 gives the whole variable domain ETGVTQSPTHLIKTRGQQVTLRCSSQSGHNTVSWYQQALGQGPQFIFQYYREEENGRGNFPPRFSGLQFPNYSSELNVNALELDDSALYLCASSLEVDREQYFGPGTRLTVT.